This TCR beta chain was sequenced in a study of tumor-infiltrating lymphocytes in primary liver carcinoma. Overall study: Lesions, classed as T1-T3 N0M0, spanned about 4 to 11 cm across. Study observations and caveats: Only around 7.5-25% of top clones occurred in all five tumor regions.

Deletions cut 5 bases from V and 4 bases from J, with 24 bases between. This CDR3 is 17 amino acids long. Germline V CDR1 and CDR2: SGHNT, YYREEE (reference sequence). Concerning this clonotype itself: The antigen is unknown.

It was from roughly 20-30 mg of unsorted bulk tissue that RNA and DNA were co-extracted. The researchers produced TCR beta cDNA from around 0.5 ug total RNA with a constant-region primer. Sequencing libraries for TCR beta derived from three nested multiplex PCR rounds that used slightly modified ARM-PCR. Amplification in the first two PCR rounds was performed using TRBV1-TRBV30 forward primers and a C-beta reverse primer for approximately 10 cycles each. A single record per CDR3 protein comes from TCRdb applying MiXCR to the multiplex PCR reads. Of around 100,000 distinct CDR3 sequences in the sample, 55% to 80% are singletons; the top ten hold roughly 12%.

The sequenced sample consisted of liver tumor tissue from sampling region 2. Regarding subset: tumor region T2, inferior pole. The source is a woman aged 55-75 years with primary liver carcinoma and hepatitis B virus infection. The V call is TRBV5-4, the J call TRBJ1-1, with TRBD1 as a possible D gene (6 bases). The CDR3 reads CASSTLVGGAGGTEAFF. The CDR3 DNA sequence: TGTGCCAGCAGTACGCTGGTAGGGGGGGCAGGCGGCACTGAAGCTTTCTTT.